The following is a TCR beta chain sequence with its context. Its specificity is not known. The sample's time point: week 35, safety follow-up. Every vaccination contained 300 ug of the mutant IDH1 20-mer peptide and was paired with topical imiquimod. There were eight vaccinations for patients, given in weeks 1, 3, 5, 7, 11, 15, 19 and 23. Sequencing used immunoSEQ multiplex PCR; TCRdb keeps in-frame clones, though not all of them. Of approximately 50,000 clones in the sample, around 85% are singletons; the top ten hold roughly 6.2%. The CDR3 runs 13 residues. Germline V CDR1 and CDR2: MGHRA, YSYEKL. The germline V and J ends were trimmed by 1 base and 4 bases, with 5 bases remaining between them. This specimen belongs to a study of a mutant IDH1 vaccine in newly diagnosed glioma.

The sample here was PBMCs, taken from a glioma patient whose treatment included an IDH1 peptide vaccine. The clonotype was recovered from a man aged 40-50 years with glioma. The chain is built from TRBV4-1 and TRBJ1-3; D call uncertain. Here the CDR3 reads CASSQVTGNTIYF. In nucleotides, the CDR3 is TGCGCCAGCAGCCAAGTAACGGGAAACACCATATATTTT.